The source of this T cell receptor (beta chain) is a study of shared clonotypes between healthy human individuals. Study-level background: CD4 naive cells filled three plates per donor, CD4 memory three, CD8 naive two and CD8 memory one.

Trimming cost V 2 bases and J 4 bases, with 11 bases left between them. The CDR3 loop spans 14 amino acids. In germline, CDR1 is MNHEY, CDR2 SMNVEV (reference sequence). Each donor was a Caucasian adult residing in Nashville, Tennessee. Whole-study results and caveats: Non-shared clonotypes had lower generation probabilities than those shared by all four donors.

The table came from immunoSEQ multiplex PCR; TCRdb's copy has only in-frame clones and leaves some out. Of about 380,000 clones listed, approximately 97% are singletons. In the case of this clone: Its antigen is unknown.

Sequenced: memory CD8+ T cells sorted from blood. Regarding subset: CD45RO+ cells pooled with CCR7-negative TemRA cells. The J gene is TRBJ2-5, the V gene TRBV27, with D perhaps matching TRBD1 or TRBD2 (5 bases each). This sequence was found in a man aged 25-45 years in good health. CDR3 DNA sequence: TGTGCCAGCAGTTTAGCGGCAGGGACAGAGACCCAGTACTTC. This codes for CASSLAAGTETQYF.